This T cell receptor (beta chain) derives from a study of T cell repertoires in cytomegalovirus infection. Study at large: An indication of both CMV infection and matching HLA type came from public TCR beta signatures.

Study-level results: There were HLA-C-restricted CMV-specific TCR beta clonotypes dominating the ex vivo response. Summed frequency of public TCR beta families distinguished CMV carriers with the relevant HLA.

TCRdb used MiXCR to reprocess the reads, holding one entry per CDR3 protein. This sample has approximately 750,000 distinct CDR3 sequences; less than 40% occur once, and the top ten carry under 3%. This CDR3 is built from 16 residues. The germline CDR1 and CDR2 sequences are MNHNS and SASEGT. V dropped 5 bases and J dropped 0; count of bases not matched to a gene: 8. About this clonotype: No antigen is known for it.

The chain is built from TRBV6-1 and TRBJ2-3; 7 bases align to TRBD1. Sequenced: PBMCs. The sequence came from a human donor in good health (CMV status not recorded). Some clones in this sample may be carry-over from other donors' samples. The CDR3 coding sequence is TGTGCCAGCAGTCCTACTGACAGGGTCAGCACAGATACGCAGTATTTT. It yields the protein CASSPTDRVSTDTQYF.